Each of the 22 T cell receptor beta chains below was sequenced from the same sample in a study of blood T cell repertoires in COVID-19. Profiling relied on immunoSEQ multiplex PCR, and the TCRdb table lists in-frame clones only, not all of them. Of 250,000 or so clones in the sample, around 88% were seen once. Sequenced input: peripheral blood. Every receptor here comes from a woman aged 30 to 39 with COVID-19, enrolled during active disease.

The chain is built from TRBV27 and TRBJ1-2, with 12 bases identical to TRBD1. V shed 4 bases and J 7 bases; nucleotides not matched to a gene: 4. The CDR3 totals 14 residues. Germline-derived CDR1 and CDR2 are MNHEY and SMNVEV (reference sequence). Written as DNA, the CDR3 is TGTGCCAGCAGTTCGGGACAGGGGGCGGCTGGCTACACCTTC. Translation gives CASSSGQGAAGYTF.

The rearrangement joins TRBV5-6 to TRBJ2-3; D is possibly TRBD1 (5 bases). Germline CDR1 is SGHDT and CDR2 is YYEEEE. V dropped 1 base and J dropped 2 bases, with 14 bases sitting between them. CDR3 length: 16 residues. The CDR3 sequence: CASSLTRATHTDTQYF. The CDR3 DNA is TGTGCCAGCAGCTTGACCAGGGCCACGCACACAGATACGCAGTATTTT.

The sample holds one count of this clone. CDR3 DNA: TGTGCCAGCAGGACTAGCGAAACAGATACGCAGTATTTT. Its translation: CASRTSETDTQYF. This chain links TRBV2 with TRBJ2-3, with 8 bases lining up with TRBD2. Germline V gene data show CDR1 as SNHLY and CDR2 as FYNNEI. The CDR3 is 13 amino acids. J gave up 3 bases and V 6 bases, and 2 bases lay outside the gene matches.

CDR3 amino acids: CASSLARGEDQPQHF. The DNA for the CDR3 is TGTGCCAGCAGCTTAGCCCGGGGAGAGGATCAGCCCCAGCATTTT. This chain joins TRBV7-8 and TRBJ1-5; D gene unclear. Trimming took off 0 bases at V and 5 bases at J, with 11 bases between the two ends. The CDR3 contains 15 residues. In germline, CDR1 is SGHVS, CDR2 FQNEAQ.

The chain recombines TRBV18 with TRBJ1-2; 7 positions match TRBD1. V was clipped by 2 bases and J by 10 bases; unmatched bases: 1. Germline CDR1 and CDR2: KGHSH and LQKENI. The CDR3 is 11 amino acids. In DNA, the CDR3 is TGTGCCAGCTCACCAGGGACAGTCTACACCTTC. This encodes CASSPGTVYTF.

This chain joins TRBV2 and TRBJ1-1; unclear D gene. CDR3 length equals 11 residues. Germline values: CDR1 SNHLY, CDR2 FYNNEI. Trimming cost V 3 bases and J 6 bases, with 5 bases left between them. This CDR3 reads CASSDRAEAFF. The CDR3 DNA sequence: TGTGCCAGCAGTGATAGAGCTGAAGCTTTCTTT.

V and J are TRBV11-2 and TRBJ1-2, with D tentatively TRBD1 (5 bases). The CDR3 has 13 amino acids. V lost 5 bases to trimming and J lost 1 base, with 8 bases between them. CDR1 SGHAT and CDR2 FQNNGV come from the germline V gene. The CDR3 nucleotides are TGTGCCAGCAGCCCCGGGGGTAACTATGGCTACACCTTC. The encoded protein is CASSPGGNYGYTF. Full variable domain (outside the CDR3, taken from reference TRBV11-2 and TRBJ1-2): EAGVAQSPRYKIIEKRQSVAFWCNPISGHATLYWYQQILGQGPKLLIQFQNNGVVDDSQLPKDRFSAERLKGVDSTLKIQPAKLEDSAVYLCASSPGGNYGYTFGSGTRLTVV.

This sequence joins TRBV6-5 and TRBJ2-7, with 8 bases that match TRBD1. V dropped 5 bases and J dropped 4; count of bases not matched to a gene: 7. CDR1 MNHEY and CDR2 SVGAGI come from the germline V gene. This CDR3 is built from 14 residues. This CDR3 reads CASSRDRIGYEQYF. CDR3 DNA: TGTGCCAGCAGTCGGGACAGGATAGGATACGAGCAGTACTTC.

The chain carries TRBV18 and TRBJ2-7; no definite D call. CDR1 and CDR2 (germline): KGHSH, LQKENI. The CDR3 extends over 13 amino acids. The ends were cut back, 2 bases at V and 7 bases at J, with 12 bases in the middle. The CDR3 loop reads CASSPVLSGEQYF. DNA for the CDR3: TGTGCCAGCTCACCAGTCCTGAGTGGTGAGCAGTACTTC.

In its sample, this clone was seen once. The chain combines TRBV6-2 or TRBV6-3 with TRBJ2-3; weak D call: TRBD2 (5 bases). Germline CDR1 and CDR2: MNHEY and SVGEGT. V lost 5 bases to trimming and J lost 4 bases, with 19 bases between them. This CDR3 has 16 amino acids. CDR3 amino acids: CASSSPGRRPADTQYF. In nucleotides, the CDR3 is TGTGCCAGCAGTAGTCCCGGACGGAGGCCCGCAGATACGCAGTATTTT.

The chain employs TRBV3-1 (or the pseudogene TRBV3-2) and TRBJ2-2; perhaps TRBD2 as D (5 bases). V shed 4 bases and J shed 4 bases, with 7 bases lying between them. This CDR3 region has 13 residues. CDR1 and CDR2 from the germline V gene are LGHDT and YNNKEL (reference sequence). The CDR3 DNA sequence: TGTGCCAGCAGCCGACGGGGCACCGGGGAGCTGTTTTTT. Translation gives CASSRRGTGELFF.

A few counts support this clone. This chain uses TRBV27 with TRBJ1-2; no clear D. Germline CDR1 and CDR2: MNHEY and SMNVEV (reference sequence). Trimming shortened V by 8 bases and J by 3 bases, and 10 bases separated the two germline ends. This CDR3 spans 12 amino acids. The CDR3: CASGREHYGYTF. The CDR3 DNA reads TGTGCCAGCGGACGGGAGCACTATGGCTACACCTTC.

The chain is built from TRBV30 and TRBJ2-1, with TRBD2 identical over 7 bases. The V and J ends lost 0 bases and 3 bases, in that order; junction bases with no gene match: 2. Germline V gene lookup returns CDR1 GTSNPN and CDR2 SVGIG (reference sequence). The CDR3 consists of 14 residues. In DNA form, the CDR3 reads TGTGCCTGGAGTGTAAGCGGGATCTACAATGAGCAGTTCTTC. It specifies CAWSVSGIYNEQFF.

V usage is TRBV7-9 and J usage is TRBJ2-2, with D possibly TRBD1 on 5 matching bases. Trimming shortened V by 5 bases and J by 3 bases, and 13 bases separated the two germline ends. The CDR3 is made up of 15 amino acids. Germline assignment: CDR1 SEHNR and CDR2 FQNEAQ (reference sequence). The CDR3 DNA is TGTGCCAGCAGCAGAAGGGGTGCGGACACCGGGGAGCTGTTTTTT. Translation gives CASSRRGADTGELFF.

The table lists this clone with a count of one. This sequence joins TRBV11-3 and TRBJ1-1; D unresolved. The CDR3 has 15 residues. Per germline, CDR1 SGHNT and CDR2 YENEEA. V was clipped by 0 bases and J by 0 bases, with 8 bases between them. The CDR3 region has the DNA TGTGCCAGCAGCTTAGACCCAATAGTGAACACTGAAGCTTTCTTT. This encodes CASSLDPIVNTEAFF.

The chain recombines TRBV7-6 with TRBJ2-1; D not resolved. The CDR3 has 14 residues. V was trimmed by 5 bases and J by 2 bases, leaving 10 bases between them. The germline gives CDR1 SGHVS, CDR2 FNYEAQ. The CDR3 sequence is CASSPQLAYNEQFF. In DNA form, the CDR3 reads TGTGCCAGCAGCCCCCAGTTGGCCTACAATGAGCAGTTCTTC.

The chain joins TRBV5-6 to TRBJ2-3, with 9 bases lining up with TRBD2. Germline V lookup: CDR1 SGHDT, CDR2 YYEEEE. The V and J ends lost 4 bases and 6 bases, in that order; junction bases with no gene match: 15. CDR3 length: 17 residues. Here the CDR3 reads CASSPRRGGRAADTQYF. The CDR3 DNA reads TGTGCCAGCAGCCCCCGTAGGGGCGGGAGGGCGGCGGATACGCAGTATTTT.

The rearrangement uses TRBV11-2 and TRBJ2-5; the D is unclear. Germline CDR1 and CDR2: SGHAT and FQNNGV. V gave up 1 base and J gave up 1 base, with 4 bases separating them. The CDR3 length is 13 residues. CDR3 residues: CASSLVIQETQYF. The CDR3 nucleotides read TGTGCCAGCAGCTTAGTCATCCAAGAGACCCAGTACTTC.

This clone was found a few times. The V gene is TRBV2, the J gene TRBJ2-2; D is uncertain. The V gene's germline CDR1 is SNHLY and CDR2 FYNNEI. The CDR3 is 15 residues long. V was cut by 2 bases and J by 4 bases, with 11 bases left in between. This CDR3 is CASSEMRPSTGELFF. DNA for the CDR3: TGTGCCAGCAGTGAAATGCGCCCGAGCACCGGGGAGCTGTTTTTT.

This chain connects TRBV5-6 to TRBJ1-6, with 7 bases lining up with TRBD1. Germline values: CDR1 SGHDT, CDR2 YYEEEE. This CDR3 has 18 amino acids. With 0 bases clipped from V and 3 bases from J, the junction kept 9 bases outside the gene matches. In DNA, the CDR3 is TGTGCCAGCAGCTTGGCCAAGCCCGGGGACAGCTATAATTCACCCCTCCACTTT. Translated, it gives CASSLAKPGDSYNSPLHF.

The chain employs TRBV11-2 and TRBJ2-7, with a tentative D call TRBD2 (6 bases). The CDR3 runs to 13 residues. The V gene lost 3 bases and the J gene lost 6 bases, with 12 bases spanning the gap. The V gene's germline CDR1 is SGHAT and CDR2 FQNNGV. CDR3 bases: TGTGCCAGCAGCTTGACTAGGGTAGGCGAGCAGTACGTC. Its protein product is CASSLTRVGEQYV.

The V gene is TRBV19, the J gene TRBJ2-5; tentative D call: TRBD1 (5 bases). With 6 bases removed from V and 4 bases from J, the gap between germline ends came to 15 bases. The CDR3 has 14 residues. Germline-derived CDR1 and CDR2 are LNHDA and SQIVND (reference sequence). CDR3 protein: CASRVSGMRETQYF. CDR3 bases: TGTGCCAGTAGGGTCTCAGGGATGAGAGAGACCCAGTACTTC.